The 21 T cell receptor beta chains below all came from one sample that was sequenced in a study of monozygotic twins with inflammatory bowel disease. No DNA is given; TCRdb re-called the 5' RACE reads and lists each CDR3 protein once. This sample contains roughly 160,000 distinct CDR3 sequences. Sequenced: blood. All receptors derive from a human donor with ulcerative colitis or Crohn's disease, or a healthy co-twin of an affected twin (not recorded which).

J is TRBJ1-5 and V is TRBV7-8. The CDR3 runs 14 residues. The germline CDR1 and CDR2 sequences are SGHVS and FQNEAQ. This CDR3 reads CASSLNTLHQPQHF. The entire variable domain, with the rest obtained from reference TRBV7-8 and TRBJ1-5, is as follows: GAGVSQSPRYKVAKRGQDVALRCDPISGHVSLFWYQQALGQGPEFLTYFQNEAQLDKSGLPSDRFFAERPEGSVSTLKIQRTQQEDSAVYLCASSLNTLHQPQHFGDGTRLSIL.

This chain connects TRBV6-1 to TRBJ1-1; TCRdb gives TRBD1 as the D gene, but with no DNA this cannot be confirmed. The germline gives CDR1 MNHNS, CDR2 SASEGT. The CDR3 runs to 15 residues. CDR3 sequence reads: CASSESQGARAEAFF.

V usage is TRBV7-2 and J usage is TRBJ2-7. The CDR3 is made up of 12 amino acids. The germline V gene has CDR1 SGHTA and CDR2 FQGNSA. CDR3 region: CASSLRWDEQYF.

The J gene is TRBJ1-2, the V gene TRBV4-3; TCRdb outputs TRBD1, but without DNA this stays unchecked. CDR3 length equals 14 residues. The germline CDR1 and CDR2 sequences are LGHNA and YSLEER. This CDR3 reads CASSQGQGLGGYTF.

The chain couples TRBV3-1 to TRBJ2-2; TCRdb's D call of TRBD1 is untestable without DNA. Looked up from germline, CDR1 is LGHDT and CDR2 is YNNKEL (reference sequence). The CDR3 length is 17 residues. CDR3 loop: CASSQLLTGNDDGELFF.

The chain joins TRBV5-1 to TRBJ2-1; TCRdb lists TRBD2, though no DNA is available to test this call. CDR3 length: 16 amino acids. Germline CDR1 and CDR2: SGHRS and YFSETQ. This chain's CDR3 is CASSLESSGPLGEQFF.

V and J are TRBV29-1 and TRBJ2-3. Germline V CDR1 and CDR2: SQVTM, ANQGSEA. This CDR3 has 13 residues. CDR3 sequence reads: CSVEMGSTDTQYF.

V is TRBV4-2 and J is TRBJ2-2; TCRdb's D call, TRBD1, is unchecked because there is no DNA. Germline CDR1 and CDR2: LGHNA and YNFKEQ. CDR3 length equals 16 residues. The CDR3 protein is CASSQARGGGTGELFF.

The rearrangement joins TRBV12-3 or TRBV12-4 to TRBJ2-1; without DNA, the TCRdb call of TRBD1 cannot be checked. This CDR3 is 15 amino acids long. CDR3: CASSLVPPGYNEQFF.

CDR3 region: CASSPSLTGGGTDTQYF. This rearrangement joins TRBV18 to TRBJ2-3; no DNA is available, so the TRBD1 call from TCRdb remains unchecked. The CDR3 is 17 amino acids. Germline assignment: CDR1 KGHSH and CDR2 LQKENI.

The chain has TRBV19 and TRBJ2-1; TCRdb's D gene call, TRBD2, goes unchecked for lack of DNA. CDR3 length: 15 residues. Germline CDR1 reads LNHDA; CDR2 reads SQIVND (reference sequence). This chain's CDR3 is CASRMGVGSYNEQFF.

V usage is TRBV28 and J usage is TRBJ2-2; the D call of TRBD2 rests on TCRdb alone, since no DNA is present to check it. CDR1 MDHEN and CDR2 SYDVKM come from the germline V gene. This CDR3 has 18 residues. CDR3 protein: CASSLWPKLAGKAGELFF. The full variable domain, rest sourced from reference TRBV28 and TRBJ2-2, is DVKVTQSSRYLVKRTGEKVFLECVQDMDHENMFWYRQDPGLGLRLIYFSYDVKMKEKGDIPEGYSVSREKKERFSLILESASTNQTSMYLCASSLWPKLAGKAGELFFGEGSRLTVL.

V is TRBV27 and J is TRBJ2-3; TCRdb picks TRBD1, but there is no DNA to check that call. Germline V gene data show CDR1 as MNHEY and CDR2 as SMNVEV (reference sequence). This CDR3 is 16 amino acids long. CDR3 loop: CASRSPGQGSGDTQYF.

V and J are TRBV10-3 and TRBJ2-1; the TCRdb call, TRBD2, lacks DNA for checking. Germline V gene data show CDR1 as ENHRY and CDR2 as SYGVKD. CDR3 size: 16 residues. The CDR3 here is CAISEIGGRAGNEQFF.

This chain links TRBV6-1 with TRBJ1-4; as DNA is missing, the TRBD1 call by TCRdb cannot be tested. Germline V gene sequence: CDR1 MNHNS, CDR2 SASEGT. The CDR3 extends over 14 amino acids. This CDR3 reads CASSDGLGEEKLFF.

The chain couples TRBV6-5 to TRBJ2-5; no DNA is available, so the TRBD1 call from TCRdb remains unchecked. CDR3 length: 14 residues. Germline V gene data show CDR1 as MNHEY and CDR2 as SVGAGI. The CDR3 protein is CASSYVGAEETQYF.

CDR3 region: CASSSHGTGGYNEQFF. This sequence joins TRBV7-2 and TRBJ2-1; TCRdb selects TRBD1, and the lack of DNA leaves this call unchecked. From germline, CDR1 is SGHTA and CDR2 FQGNSA. There are 16 residues in the CDR3. Looking up the rest from reference TRBV7-2 and TRBJ2-1 gives the full variable domain: GAGVSQSPSNKVTEKGKDVELRCDPISGHTALYWYRQSLGQGLEFLIYFQGNSAPDKSGLPSDRFSAERTGGSVSTLTIQRTQQEDSAVYLCASSSHGTGGYNEQFFGPGTRLTVL.

This chain's CDR3 is CSARANDISDTQYF. This chain uses TRBV20-1 with TRBJ2-3. CDR3 length: 14 residues. CDR1 DFQATT and CDR2 SNEGSKA come from the germline V gene (reference sequence).

The V and J genes are TRBV7-2 and TRBJ2-5; TCRdb gives TRBD2 as the D gene, but with no DNA this cannot be confirmed. In germline, CDR1 is SGHTA, CDR2 FQGNSA. This CDR3 has 14 residues. The CDR3 is CASRRSSFEETQYF.

This chain uses TRBV12-3 or TRBV12-4 with TRBJ1-2. The CDR3 spans 13 residues. CDR3 amino acids: CASSSGTAYGYTF.

This chain connects TRBV5-1 to TRBJ2-7; TCRdb proposes TRBD1, but this gene call is untestable without DNA. CDR1 SGHRS and CDR2 YFSETQ come from the germline V gene. The CDR3 has 12 amino acids. The chain's CDR3 is CASSLLGGEQYF.